A selection of T cell receptor beta chains follows, all from one sample in a study of PD-1 blockade in mismatch repair-deficient tumors. Only in-frame clones appear in the TCRdb table, and some are missing; sequencing was by immunoSEQ multiplex PCR. The table lists about 130,000 clones, about nine tenths of them singletons. Source: peripheral blood, taken approximately 70 weeks after starting pembrolizumab. These TCRs come from an adult with mismatch repair-deficient cancer. Each CDR3 is given with its conserved first and last residue. D genes are given only for firm matches. Clone size is shown for a subset of rows, as once, few, many or a class of expanded clone.

CDR3aa	CDR3nt	len	d_gene	j_gene	abundance	v_gene
CASSLNRGEQFF	TGTGCCAGCAGCTTAAACAGGGGGGAGCAGTTCTTC	12	TRBD1	TRBJ2-1	-	TRBV6-1
CASSPEVGLYNEQFF	TGTGCCAGCAGCCCAGAAGTGGGCCTCTACAATGAGCAGTTCTTC	15	-	TRBJ2-1	-	TRBV11-2
CASSYQAGVGGYTF	TGTGCCAGCAGTTACCAGGCTGGGGTCGGGGGCTACACCTTC	14	-	TRBJ1-2	-	TRBV6-5
CASSIGGNTGELFF	TGTGCCAGTAGTATTGGGGGGAACACCGGGGAGCTGTTTTTT	14	-	TRBJ2-2	-	TRBV19
CASSFFLQGPYNEQFF	TGTGCCAGCAGCTTCTTCTTACAGGGACCCTACAATGAGCAGTTCTTC	16	-	TRBJ2-1	-	TRBV7-9
CASSLTSGTDTQYF	TGTGCCAGCAGCCTGACTAGCGGAACAGATACGCAGTATTTT	14	TRBD2	TRBJ2-3	-	TRBV5-4
CASSDEVRLAGFSYEQYF	TGCGCCAGCAGTGACGAGGTCCGACTAGCGGGGTTCTCCTACGAGCAGTACTTC	18	TRBD2	TRBJ2-7	once	TRBV10-2
CASSIGAEQYF	TGTGCCAGTAGTATTGGGGCCGAGCAGTACTTC	11	-	TRBJ2-7	few	TRBV19
CAISESRSGVFYNEQFF	TGTGCCATCAGTGAGTCGAGAAGCGGGGTATTCTACAATGAGCAGTTCTTC	17	TRBD2	TRBJ2-1	once	TRBV10-3
CASSGRTSGRQYF	TGTGCCAGCAGCGGCCGGACTAGCGGGAGGCAGTACTTC	13	TRBD2	TRBJ2-7	-	TRBV9
CSADGGTGGYEQYF	TGCAGCGCCGACGGTGGGACAGGGGGTTACGAGCAGTACTTC	14	TRBD1	TRBJ2-7	-	TRBV29-1
CASSSSFQTRIVDEQFF	TGTGCCAGCAGCTCCTCTTTTCAGACTAGAATTGTCGATGAGCAGTTCTTC	17	-	TRBJ2-1	-	TRBV9
CAGHRGEKLFF	TGTGCCGGTCACAGAGGAGAAAAACTGTTTTTT	11	-	TRBJ1-4	-	TRBV5-4
CASSPRPFSGTNTGELFF	TGTGCCAGCAGCCCACGACCCTTTAGCGGGACTAACACCGGGGAGCTGTTTTTT	18	TRBD2	TRBJ2-2	-	TRBV4-2
CASSDAGGLYNEQFF	TGTGCCAGCAGTGATGCGGGAGGATTATACAATGAGCAGTTCTTC	15	TRBD2	TRBJ2-1	once	TRBV2
CASSPGLAGTDTQYF	TGTGCCAGCAGTCCAGGACTAGCGGGCACAGATACGCAGTATTTT	15	TRBD2	TRBJ2-3	-	TRBV28
CATSILGLAGDEQYF	TGTGCCACCAGCATTCTTGGACTAGCGGGGGACGAGCAGTACTTC	15	TRBD2	TRBJ2-7	-	TRBV15
CAISESRGRRKYTQYF	TGTGCCATCAGTGAGTCGAGAGGGCGGAGGAAGTATACGCAGTATTTT	16	-	TRBJ2-3	-	TRBV10-3
CASSATSRSDTQYF	TGTGCCAGCAGCGCTACTAGCAGATCTGATACGCAGTATTTT	14	-	TRBJ2-3	once	TRBV2
CASSEWGLAAKQETQYF	TGTGCCAGCAGTGAATGGGGACTAGCGGCCAAACAAGAGACCCAGTACTTC	17	TRBD2	TRBJ2-5	-	TRBV6-1
CASSSVSGRAFYNEQFF	TGTGCCAGTAGTTCTGTTAGCGGGAGGGCCTTTTACAATGAGCAGTTCTTC	17	TRBD2	TRBJ2-1	-	TRBV19
CASSASGDSYNEQFF	TGCGCCAGCAGTGCTAGCGGGGACTCCTACAATGAGCAGTTCTTC	15	TRBD2	TRBJ2-1	once	TRBV10-1
CASSLVRLAGLGTQYF	TGTGCCAGCAGCTTAGTGCGTCTAGCGGGACTAGGTACGCAGTATTTT	16	TRBD2	TRBJ2-3	-	TRBV11-2
CASSPRGPITYEQYF	TGTGCCAGCAGTCCTAGGGGGCCTATTACCTACGAGCAGTACTTC	15	TRBD1	TRBJ2-7	-	TRBV27
CAWSVRGPHYEQYF	TGTGCCTGGAGTGTACGGGGGCCACACTACGAGCAGTACTTC	14	-	TRBJ2-7	-	TRBV30
CAWKTGTDEETQYF	TGTGCCTGGAAAACCGGGACAGATGAAGAGACCCAGTACTTC	14	TRBD1	TRBJ2-5	-	TRBV30
CASSYLGRAGELFF	TGTGCCAGCAGTTACCTAGGAAGGGCCGGGGAGCTGTTTTTT	14	-	TRBJ2-2	-	TRBV6-6
CASSLPAGMYNEQFF	TGTGCCAGCAGCTTACCAGCGGGAATGTACAATGAGCAGTTCTTC	15	TRBD2	TRBJ2-1	-	TRBV7-6
CASSLATGLSSYEQYF	TGTGCCAGCAGCTTAGCGACGGGACTTAGCTCCTACGAGCAGTACTTC	16	-	TRBJ2-7	-	TRBV7-8
CASSFADGRGGYEQYF	TGTGCCAGCAGCTTTGCGGACGGGAGAGGGGGCTACGAGCAGTACTTC	16	-	TRBJ2-7	-	TRBV11-2
CASSFGTTDTQYF	TGTGCCAGCAGCTTTGGCACCACAGATACGCAGTATTTT	13	-	TRBJ2-3	-	TRBV7-3
CASSISGSVADTQYF	TGTGCCAGCAGCATCAGCGGGAGTGTAGCAGATACGCAGTATTTT	15	TRBD2	TRBJ2-3	-	TRBV11-2
CASSDSQETQYF	TGTGCCAGCAGTGACAGTCAAGAGACCCAGTACTTC	12	-	TRBJ2-5	-	TRBV5-6
CASSYSKYRVSDEQYF	TGTGCCAGCAGTTACTCGAAGTACAGGGTGTCGGACGAGCAGTACTTC	16	-	TRBJ2-7	once	TRBV6-5
CASSDSSGSYNEQFF	TGTGCCAGCAGTGACTCTAGCGGCTCCTACAATGAGCAGTTCTTC	15	-	TRBJ2-1	medium-sized	TRBV6-4
CASSYTSGLNTGELFF	TGTGCCAGCAGTTACACTAGCGGGTTAAACACCGGGGAGCTGTTTTTT	16	TRBD2	TRBJ2-2	-	TRBV6-5
CASSLEGGRSEKLFF	TGTGCCAGCAGCTTAGAAGGGGGCAGGAGTGAAAAACTGTTTTTT	15	TRBD1	TRBJ1-4	-	TRBV11-2
CASSAGSADNEQFF	TGTGCCAGCAGCGCCGGGAGCGCAGACAATGAGCAGTTCTTC	14	-	TRBJ2-1	-	TRBV9
CASMAGTGNQPQHF	TGTGCCAGCATGGCCGGGACGGGCAATCAGCCCCAGCATTTT	14	-	TRBJ1-5	-	TRBV5-5
CASNLLGVSSYNEQFF	TGTGCCAGCAACCTTTTAGGGGTAAGCTCCTACAATGAGCAGTTCTTC	16	-	TRBJ2-1	-	TRBV28
CATRIGGDTQYF	TGTGCCACCAGGATAGGGGGAGATACGCAGTATTTT	12	-	TRBJ2-3	-	TRBV27
CAIRGDSDSNQPQHF	TGTGCCATCAGGGGGGACAGCGATAGCAATCAGCCCCAGCATTTT	15	TRBD1	TRBJ1-5	-	TRBV10-3
CASSSLALGVPGTDTQYF	TGTGCCAGCAGCTCCCTAGCCCTTGGGGTTCCTGGCACAGATACGCAGTATTTT	18	-	TRBJ2-3	-	TRBV11-2
CASSQGQGSGNTIYF	TGCGCCAGCAGCCAAGGACAGGGCTCTGGAAACACCATATATTTT	15	TRBD1	TRBJ1-3	-	TRBV4-1
CASSPDRGSYGYTF	TGTGCCAGTAGCCCGGACAGGGGGTCCTATGGCTACACCTTC	14	TRBD1	TRBJ1-2	-	TRBV19
CASTPGQFYRPQHF	TGTGCCAGCACCCCGGGACAGTTTTATCGGCCCCAGCATTTT	14	TRBD1	TRBJ1-5	-	TRBV2
CASSQPGTRIYEQYF	TGTGCCAGCAGCCAACCCGGGACTAGGATTTACGAGCAGTACTTC	15	-	TRBJ2-7	-	TRBV21-1
CATNRDMTYYEQYF	TGTGCCACGAACCGGGACATGACCTACTACGAGCAGTACTTC	14	-	TRBJ2-7	once	TRBV28
CASSPERGTYNEQFF	TGTGCCAGCAGCCCGGAAAGGGGGACCTACAATGAGCAGTTCTTC	15	-	TRBJ2-1	-	TRBV5-4
CASSLAGSRGDTQYF	TGTGCCAGCAGCTTAGCTGGGAGCAGGGGTGATACGCAGTATTTT	15	-	TRBJ2-3	once	TRBV7-9
CASSEQGAYNEQFF	TGCGCCAGCAGTGAACAGGGGGCCTACAATGAGCAGTTCTTC	14	TRBD1	TRBJ2-1	-	TRBV10-2
CASSYPPGQLYNEQFF	TGTGCCAGCAGTTACCCTCCGGGACAACTCTACAATGAGCAGTTCTTC	16	-	TRBJ2-1	-	TRBV6-5
CASRLGGGARETQYF	TGTGCCAGCAGGCTCGGAGGTGGCGCCCGGGAGACCCAGTACTTC	15	-	TRBJ2-5	-	TRBV28
CAWSARGSSYEQYF	TGTGCCTGGAGCGCAAGGGGGTCCTCCTACGAGCAGTACTTC	14	-	TRBJ2-7	-	TRBV30